This is a list of T cell receptor beta chains from one sample in a study of T cell responses to AZD1222 COVID-19 vaccine. Clones were read by immunoSEQ multiplex PCR, and TCRdb kept only the in-frame ones, dropping some. The data show around 130,000 clones, over 75% seen once. Sample: peripheral blood, taken on day 0 of AZD1222 vaccination. The receptors shown here come from an adult in good health. Both conserved end residues are trimmed from each CDR3. Fields, in order: V gene, J gene, CDR3 protein.

v_gene: TRBV30
j_gene: TRBJ1-6
CDR3aa: AWSPIYGNSPLH

v_gene: TRBV19
j_gene: TRBJ1-1
CDR3aa: ASSSSEGAVEAF

v_gene: TRBV10-2
j_gene: TRBJ2-7
CDR3aa: ASDRGRQGAYEQY

v_gene: TRBV6-5
j_gene: TRBJ2-7
CDR3aa: ASSLGTSGIYEQY

v_gene: TRBV3-1/TRBV3-2
j_gene: TRBJ1-6
CDR3aa: ASSQDLAALTLH

v_gene: TRBV5-4
j_gene: TRBJ1-1
CDR3aa: ASSLSPTNTEAF

v_gene: TRBV15
j_gene: TRBJ1-3
CDR3aa: ATSREPHRPENTIY

v_gene: TRBV2
j_gene: TRBJ1-2
CDR3aa: ASSEAAVVGYT

v_gene: TRBV25-1
j_gene: TRBJ1-2
CDR3aa: ASSGTGLQYGYT

v_gene: TRBV9
j_gene: TRBJ2-1
CDR3aa: ASSRLAGDNEQF

v_gene: TRBV5-1
j_gene: TRBJ2-7
CDR3aa: ASSLKGTGGDEQY

v_gene: TRBV5-1
j_gene: TRBJ2-7
CDR3aa: ASSLVGSGAYEQY

v_gene: TRBV6-2/TRBV6-3
j_gene: TRBJ2-2
CDR3aa: ASSYGSRDTGELF

v_gene: TRBV9
j_gene: TRBJ2-7
CDR3aa: ASSVKAIASEQY

v_gene: TRBV10-1
j_gene: TRBJ2-2
CDR3aa: ASHGYTGELF

v_gene: TRBV29-1
j_gene: TRBJ1-1
CDR3aa: SVVTMYQAF

v_gene: TRBV30
j_gene: TRBJ2-1
CDR3aa: AWNGLATFNEQF